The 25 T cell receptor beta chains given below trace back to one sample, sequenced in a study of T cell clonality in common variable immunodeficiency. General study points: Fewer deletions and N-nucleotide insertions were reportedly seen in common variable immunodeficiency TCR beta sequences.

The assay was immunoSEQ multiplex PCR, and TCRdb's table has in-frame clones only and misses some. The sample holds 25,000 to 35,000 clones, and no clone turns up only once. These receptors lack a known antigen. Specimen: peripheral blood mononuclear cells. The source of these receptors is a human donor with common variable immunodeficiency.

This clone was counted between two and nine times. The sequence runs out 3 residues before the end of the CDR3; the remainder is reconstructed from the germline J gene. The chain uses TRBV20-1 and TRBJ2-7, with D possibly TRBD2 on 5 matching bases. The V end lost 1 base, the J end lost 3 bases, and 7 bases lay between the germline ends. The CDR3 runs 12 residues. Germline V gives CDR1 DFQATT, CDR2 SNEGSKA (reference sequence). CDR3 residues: CSARVEGYEQYF. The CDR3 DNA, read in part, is TGCAGTGCTAGAGTTGAGGGCTACGAG.

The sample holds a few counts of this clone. The sequenced part of the CDR3 DNA is TGTGCCAGCAGTGCAGGGCGCAATCAGCCC. This codes for CASSAGRNQP. The whole CDR3 reads CASSAGRNQPQHF. This chain uses TRBV6-1 with TRBJ1-5, with TRBD1 as a possible D gene (5 bases). The read terminates 3 residues ahead of where the CDR3 ends, so the germline J gene completes it. V lost 4 bases and J 2 bases, leaving 6 bases between the germline ends. Germline values: CDR1 MNHNS, CDR2 SASEGT. The CDR3 has 13 residues.

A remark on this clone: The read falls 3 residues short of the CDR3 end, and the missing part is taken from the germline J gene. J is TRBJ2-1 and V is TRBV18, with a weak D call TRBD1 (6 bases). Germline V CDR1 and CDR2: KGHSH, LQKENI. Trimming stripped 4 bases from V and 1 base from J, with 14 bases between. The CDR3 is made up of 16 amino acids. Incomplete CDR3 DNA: TGTGCCAGCTCACTTTTAACAGGGATATCCTACAATGAG. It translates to CASSLLTGISYNE. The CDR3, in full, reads CASSLLTGISYNEQFF.

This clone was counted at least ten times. The DNA read from the CDR3 is TGTGCCAGCAGTGCGGGTATTAGCAATCAGCCC. Amino acid sequence: CASSAGISNQP. The full-length CDR3 reads as CASSAGISNQPQHF. The genes are TRBV5-6 and TRBJ1-5; D is unresolved. The read finishes 3 residues shy of the CDR3 end, and the germline J gene is used to complete it. The germline V gene encodes CDR1 SGHDT and CDR2 YYEEEE. The CDR3 is made up of 14 amino acids. Deletions cut 5 bases from V and 0 bases from J, with 9 bases between. The full variable domain, in which reference TRBV5-6 and TRBJ1-5 provide the parts outside the CDR3, is DAGVTQSPTHLIKTRGQQVTLRCSPKSGHDTVSWYQQALGQGPQFIFQYYEEEERQRGNFPDRFSGHQFPNYSSELNVNALLLGDSALYLCASSAGISNQPQHFGDGTRLSIL.

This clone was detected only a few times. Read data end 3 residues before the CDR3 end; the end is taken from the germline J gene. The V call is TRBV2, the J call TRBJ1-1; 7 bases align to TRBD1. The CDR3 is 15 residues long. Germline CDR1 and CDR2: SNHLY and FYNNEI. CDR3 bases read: TGTGCCAGCAGTGAAGGAGACCCCTTACAGGGGGAA. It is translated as CASSEGDPLQGE. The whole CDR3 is CASSEGDPLQGEAFF.

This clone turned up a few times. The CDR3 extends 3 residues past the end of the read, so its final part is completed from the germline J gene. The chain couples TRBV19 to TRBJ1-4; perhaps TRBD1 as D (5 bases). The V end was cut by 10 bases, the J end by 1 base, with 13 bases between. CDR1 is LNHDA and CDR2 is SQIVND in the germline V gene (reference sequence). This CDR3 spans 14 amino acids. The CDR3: CATSSGGTNEKLFF. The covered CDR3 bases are TGTGCCACCTCATCGGGGGGAACTAATGAAAAA.

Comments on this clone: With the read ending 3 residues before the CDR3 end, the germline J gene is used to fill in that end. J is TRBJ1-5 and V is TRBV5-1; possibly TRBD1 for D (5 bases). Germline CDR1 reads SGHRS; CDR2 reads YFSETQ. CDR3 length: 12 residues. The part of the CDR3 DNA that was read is TGCGCCAGCAGCTTGGAGGGGCATCCC. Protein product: CASSLEGHP. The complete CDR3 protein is CASSLEGHPQHF. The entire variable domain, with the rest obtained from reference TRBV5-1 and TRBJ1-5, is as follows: KAGVTQTPRYLIKTRGQQVTLSCSPISGHRSVSWYQQTPGQGLQFLFEYFSETQRNKGNFPGRFSGRQFSNSRSEMNVSTLELGDSALYLCASSLEGHPQHFGDGTRLSIL.

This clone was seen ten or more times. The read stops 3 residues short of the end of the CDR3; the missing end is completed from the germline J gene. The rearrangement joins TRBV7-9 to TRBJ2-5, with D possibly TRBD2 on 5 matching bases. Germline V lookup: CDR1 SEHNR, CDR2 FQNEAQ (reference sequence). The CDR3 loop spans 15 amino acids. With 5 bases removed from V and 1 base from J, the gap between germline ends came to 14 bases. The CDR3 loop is CASSPSVAGQETQYF. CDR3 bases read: TGTGCCAGCAGCCCCAGCGTCGCGGGCCAAGAGACC.

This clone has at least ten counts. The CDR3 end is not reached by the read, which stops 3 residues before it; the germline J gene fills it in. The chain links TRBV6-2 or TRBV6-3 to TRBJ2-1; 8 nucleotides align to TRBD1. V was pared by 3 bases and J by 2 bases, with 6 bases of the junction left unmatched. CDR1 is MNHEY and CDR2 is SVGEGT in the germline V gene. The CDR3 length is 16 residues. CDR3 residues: CASSYSQGGTYNEQFF. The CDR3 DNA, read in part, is TGTGCCAGCAGTTATTCACAGGGGGGAACCTACAATGAG.

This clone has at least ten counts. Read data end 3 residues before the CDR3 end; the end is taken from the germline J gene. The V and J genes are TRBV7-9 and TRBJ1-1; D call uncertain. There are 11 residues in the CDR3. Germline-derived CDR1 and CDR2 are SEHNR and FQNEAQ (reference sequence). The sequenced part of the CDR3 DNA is TGTGCCAGCAGCCCTCGGTCGGAA. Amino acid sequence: CASSPRSE. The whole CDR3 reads CASSPRSEAFF.

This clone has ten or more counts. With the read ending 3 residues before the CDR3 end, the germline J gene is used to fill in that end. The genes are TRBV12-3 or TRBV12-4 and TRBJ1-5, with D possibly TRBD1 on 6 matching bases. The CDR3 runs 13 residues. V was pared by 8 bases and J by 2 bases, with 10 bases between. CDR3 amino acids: CASGHRGNQPQHF. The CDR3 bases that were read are TGTGCCAGCGGTCACAGGGGCAATCAGCCC.

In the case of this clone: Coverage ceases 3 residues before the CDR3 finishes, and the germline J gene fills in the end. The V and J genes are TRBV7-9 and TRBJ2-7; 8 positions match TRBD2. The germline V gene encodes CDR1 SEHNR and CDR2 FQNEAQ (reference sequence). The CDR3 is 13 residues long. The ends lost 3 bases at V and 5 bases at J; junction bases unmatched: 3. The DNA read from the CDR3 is TGTGCCAGCAGCTTCGTCGGGGGGGACGAG. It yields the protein CASSFVGGDE. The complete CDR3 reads CASSFVGGDEQYF.

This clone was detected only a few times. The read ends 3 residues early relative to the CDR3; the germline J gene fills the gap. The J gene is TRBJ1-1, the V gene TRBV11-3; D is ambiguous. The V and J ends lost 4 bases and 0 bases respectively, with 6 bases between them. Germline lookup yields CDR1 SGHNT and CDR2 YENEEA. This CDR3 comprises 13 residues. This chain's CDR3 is CASSSRMNTEAFF. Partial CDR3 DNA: TGTGCCAGCAGCTCCAGGATGAACACTGAA.

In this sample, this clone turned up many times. The CDR3 here is CASSPFKQSGRETQYF. The part of the CDR3 DNA that was read is TGTGCCAGCTCACCATTCAAACAAAGCGGCCGAGAGACC. The chain couples TRBV18 to TRBJ2-5, with D possibly being TRBD2 (5 bases). Read data end 3 residues before the CDR3 end; the end is taken from the germline J gene. V was shortened by 2 bases and J by 4 bases, with 17 bases between the two germline ends. The CDR3 runs to 16 residues. Germline lookup yields CDR1 KGHSH and CDR2 LQKENI.

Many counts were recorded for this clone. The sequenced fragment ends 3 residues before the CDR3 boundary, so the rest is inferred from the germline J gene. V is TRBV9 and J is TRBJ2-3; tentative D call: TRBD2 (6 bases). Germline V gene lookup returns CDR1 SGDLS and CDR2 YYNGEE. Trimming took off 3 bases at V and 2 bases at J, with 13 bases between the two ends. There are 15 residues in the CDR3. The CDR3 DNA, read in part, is TGTGCCAGCAGCGCCGGGACTCTCTCCACAGATACG. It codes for CASSAGTLSTDT. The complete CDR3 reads CASSAGTLSTDTQYF.

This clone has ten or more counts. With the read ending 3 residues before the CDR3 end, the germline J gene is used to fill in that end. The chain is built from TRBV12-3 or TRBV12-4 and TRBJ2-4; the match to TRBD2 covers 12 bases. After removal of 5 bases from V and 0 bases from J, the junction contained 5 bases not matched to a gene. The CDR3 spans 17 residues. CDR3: CASSPGLAGLAKNIQYF. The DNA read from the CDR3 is TGTGCCAGCAGTCCCGGACTAGCGGGGCTAGCCAAAAACATT.

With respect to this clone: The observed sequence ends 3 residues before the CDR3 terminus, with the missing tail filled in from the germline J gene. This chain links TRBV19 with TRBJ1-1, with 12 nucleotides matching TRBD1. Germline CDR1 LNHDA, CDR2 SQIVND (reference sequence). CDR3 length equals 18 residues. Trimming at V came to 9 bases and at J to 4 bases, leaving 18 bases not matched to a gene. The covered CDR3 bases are TGTGCCAGCCGGCTCTTTTCGGGACAGGGGGCCGTCGTCACTGAA. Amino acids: CASRLFSGQGAVVTE. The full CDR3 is CASRLFSGQGAVVTEAFF. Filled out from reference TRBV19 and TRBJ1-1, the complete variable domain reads DGGITQSPKYLFRKEGQNVTLSCEQNLNHDAMYWYRQDPGQGLRLIYYSQIVNDFQKGDIAEGYSVSREKKESFPLTVTSAQKNPTAFYLCASRLFSGQGAVVTEAFFGQGTRLTVV.

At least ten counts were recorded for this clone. The CDR3 bases that were read are TGTGCCAGCACCTTCGCCTCAGGGGGTACTGAA. It specifies CASTFASGGTE. The entire CDR3 reads CASTFASGGTEAFF. The rearrangement uses TRBV5-5 and TRBJ1-1, with 7 bases fitting TRBD1. With the read ending 3 residues before the CDR3 end, the germline J gene is used to fill in that end. CDR1 and CDR2 (germline): SGHKS, YYEKEE (reference sequence). Unmatched junction bases numbered 10, after V lost 6 bases and J lost 5 bases. The CDR3 has 14 amino acids.

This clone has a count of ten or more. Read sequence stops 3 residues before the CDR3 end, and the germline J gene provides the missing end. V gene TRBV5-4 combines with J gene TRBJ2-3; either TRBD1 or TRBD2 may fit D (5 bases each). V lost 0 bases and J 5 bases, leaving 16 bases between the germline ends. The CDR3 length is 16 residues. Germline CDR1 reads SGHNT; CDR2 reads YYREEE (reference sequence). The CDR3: CASSLGPPGRRDTQYF. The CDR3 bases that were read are TGTGCCAGCAGCTTGGGCCCCCCAGGGAGAAGAGATACG.

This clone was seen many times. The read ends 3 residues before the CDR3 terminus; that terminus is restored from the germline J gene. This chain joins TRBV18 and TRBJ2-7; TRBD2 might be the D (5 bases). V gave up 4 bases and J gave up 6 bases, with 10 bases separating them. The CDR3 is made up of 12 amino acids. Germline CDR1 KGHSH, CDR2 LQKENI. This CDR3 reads CASSLSAGEQYF. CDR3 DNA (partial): TGTGCCAGCTCACTTTCGGCGGGCGAG.

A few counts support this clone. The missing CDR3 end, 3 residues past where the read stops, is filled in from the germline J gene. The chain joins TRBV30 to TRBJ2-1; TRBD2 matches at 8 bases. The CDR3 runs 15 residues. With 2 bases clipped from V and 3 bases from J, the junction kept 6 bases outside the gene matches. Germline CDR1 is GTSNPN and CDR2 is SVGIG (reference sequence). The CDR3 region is CAWSYSGVIYNEQFF. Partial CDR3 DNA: TGTGCCTGGAGTTATAGCGGGGTGATCTACAATGAG.

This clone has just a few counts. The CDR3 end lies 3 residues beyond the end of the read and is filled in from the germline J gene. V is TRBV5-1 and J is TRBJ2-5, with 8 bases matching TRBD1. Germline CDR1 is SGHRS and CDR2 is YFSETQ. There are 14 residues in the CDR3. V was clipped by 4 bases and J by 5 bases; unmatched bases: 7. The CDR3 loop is CASSMTGVGETQYF. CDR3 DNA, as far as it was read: TGCGCCAGCAGCATGACAGGGGTGGGGGAGACC. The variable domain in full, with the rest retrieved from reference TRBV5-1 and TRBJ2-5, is KAGVTQTPRYLIKTRGQQVTLSCSPISGHRSVSWYQQTPGQGLQFLFEYFSETQRNKGNFPGRFSGRQFSNSRSEMNVSTLELGDSALYLCASSMTGVGETQYFGPGTRLLVL.

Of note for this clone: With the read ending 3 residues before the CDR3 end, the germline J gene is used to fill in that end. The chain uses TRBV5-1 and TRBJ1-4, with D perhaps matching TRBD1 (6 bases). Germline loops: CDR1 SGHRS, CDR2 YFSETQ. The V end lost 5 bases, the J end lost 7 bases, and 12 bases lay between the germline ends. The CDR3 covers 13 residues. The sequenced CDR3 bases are TGCGCCAGCAGTTTACAGGGTGGTGAAAAA. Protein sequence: CASSLQGGEK. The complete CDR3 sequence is CASSLQGGEKLFF.

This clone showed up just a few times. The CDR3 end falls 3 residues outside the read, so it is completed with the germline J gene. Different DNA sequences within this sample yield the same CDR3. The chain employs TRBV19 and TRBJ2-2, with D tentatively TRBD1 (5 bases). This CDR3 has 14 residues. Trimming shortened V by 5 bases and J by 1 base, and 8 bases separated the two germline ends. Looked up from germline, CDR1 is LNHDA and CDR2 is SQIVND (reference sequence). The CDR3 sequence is CASSYRGNTGELFF. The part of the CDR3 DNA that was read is TGTGCCAGTAGTTATAGGGGGAACACCGGGGAG.

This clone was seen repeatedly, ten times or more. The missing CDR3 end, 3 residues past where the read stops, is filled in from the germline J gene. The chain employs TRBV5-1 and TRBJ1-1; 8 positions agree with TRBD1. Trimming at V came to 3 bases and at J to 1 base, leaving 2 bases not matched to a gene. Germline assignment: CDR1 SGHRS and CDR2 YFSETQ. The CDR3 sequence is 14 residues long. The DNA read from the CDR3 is TGCGCCAGCAGCTGGACAGGGCCGAACACTGAA. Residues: CASSWTGPNTE. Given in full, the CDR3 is CASSWTGPNTEAFF.